One and the same sample provided the 24 T cell receptor beta chains below, sequenced in a study of OX40 agonist ivuxolimab in advanced cancers. Assay used: immunoSEQ multiplex PCR; TCRdb lists only in-frame clones, some missing. The data show fewer than 65,000 clones, 85% to 90% seen once. The input for sequencing was CD4+ or CD8+ T cells sorted from blood, taken in a trial of the OX40 agonist ivuxolimab. These receptors originate from an adult with an advanced solid tumor such as melanoma, head and neck, liver or kidney cancer.

The gene calls are TRBV2 and TRBJ1-1; 7 bases align to TRBD1. Trimming removed 4 bases from V and 5 bases from J; junction bases left unmatched: 7. CDR1 is SNHLY, CDR2 FYNNEI, per germline. The CDR3 spans 14 residues. The CDR3 DNA reads TGTGCCAGCAGTGTAGGACAGGCTTTTACTGAAGCTTTCTTT. It encodes CASSVGQAFTEAFF.

This chain joins TRBV5-6 and TRBJ1-4; D ambiguous. The V end was cut by 4 bases, the J end by 7 bases, with 17 bases between. The germline V gene encodes CDR1 SGHDT and CDR2 YYEEEE. The CDR3 has 15 residues. This CDR3 reads CASSLLSVGIEKLFF. CDR3 coding DNA: TGTGCCAGCAGCCTCTTATCCGTAGGTATTGAAAAACTGTTTTTT.

The J gene is TRBJ2-5, the V gene TRBV5-1; maybe TRBD1 (5 bases). The CDR3 is made up of 13 amino acids. V shed 5 bases and J shed 5 bases, with 13 bases lying between them. The germline CDR1 and CDR2 sequences are SGHRS and YFSETQ. CDR3 sequence (DNA): TGCGCCAGCAGTCAAGACAGTGGGGAGACCCAGTACTTC. Translation: CASSQDSGETQYF.

The table lists this clone with a count of one. The chain links TRBV19 to TRBJ1-2; 9 bases agree with TRBD1. With V trimmed by 4 bases and J by 5 bases, 8 bases remained unmatched. This CDR3 contains 15 residues. Per germline, CDR1 LNHDA and CDR2 SQIVND (reference sequence). The CDR3 DNA reads TGTGCCAGTAGTACCGGGACAGGGAATTGGTATGGCTACACCTTC. Encoded protein: CASSTGTGNWYGYTF.

This sequence joins TRBV6-5 and TRBJ2-3; a possible D gene is TRBD2 (5 bases). The CDR3 loop spans 15 amino acids. Germline V gene sequence: CDR1 MNHEY, CDR2 SVGAGI. Trimming took off 7 bases at V and 1 base at J, with 15 bases between the two ends. The CDR3 here is CASKREPTGTDTQYF. CDR3 DNA sequence: TGTGCCAGCAAACGGGAACCCACCGGCACAGATACGCAGTATTTT.

This chain links TRBV4-1 with TRBJ2-2, with D unclear. CDR3 length: 15 amino acids. Germline CDR1 reads MGHRA; CDR2 reads YSYEKL. Trimming pared 3 bases from V and 1 base from J, leaving 9 bases between. DNA for the CDR3: TGCGCCAGCAGCCAGGTAACGGAGAACACCGGGGAGCTGTTTTTT. Its protein product is CASSQVTENTGELFF.

This chain links TRBV2 with TRBJ1-5; maybe TRBD1 (5 bases). The length of the CDR3 is 15 residues. Germline V gives CDR1 SNHLY, CDR2 FYNNEI. Trimming cost V 6 bases and J 0 bases, with 12 bases left between them. CDR3 sequence: CASSGTQYSNQPQHF. The CDR3 DNA reads as TGTGCCAGCAGCGGGACTCAATATAGCAATCAGCCCCAGCATTTT.

This rearrangement joins TRBV19 to TRBJ1-2; TRBD1 might be the D (5 bases). V lost 5 bases to trimming and J lost 1 base, with 14 bases between them. The CDR3 runs to 15 residues. From germline, CDR1 is LNHDA and CDR2 SQIVND (reference sequence). This CDR3 is CASSLRTSLNYGYTF. For the CDR3, the DNA is TGTGCCAGTAGTTTAAGGACATCTCTTAACTATGGCTACACCTTC.

The chain is built from TRBV6-1 and TRBJ2-5; 9 nucleotides align to TRBD1. V lost 5 bases and J lost 5; bases outside the gene matches: 3. The CDR3 is 13 residues long. Germline CDR1 is MNHNS and CDR2 is SASEGT. The CDR3 region is CASSSGQGETQYF. The CDR3 DNA is TGTGCCAGCAGTTCAGGACAGGGGGAGACCCAGTACTTC.

The chain is built from TRBV5-1 and TRBJ2-6; D uncertain. The germline CDR1 and CDR2 sequences are SGHRS and YFSETQ. The germline V and J ends were trimmed by 0 bases and 0 bases, with 7 bases remaining between them. CDR3 size: 16 residues. CDR3 DNA: TGCGCCAGCAGCTTGGCGGGTGACTCTGGGGCCAACGTCCTGACTTTC. Translation gives CASSLAGDSGANVLTF. Looking up the rest from reference TRBV5-1 and TRBJ2-6 gives the full variable domain: KAGVTQTPRYLIKTRGQQVTLSCSPISGHRSVSWYQQTPGQGLQFLFEYFSETQRNKGNFPGRFSGRQFSNSRSEMNVSTLELGDSALYLCASSLAGDSGANVLTFGAGSRLTVL.

The chain uses TRBV19 and TRBJ2-7; no clear D. The CDR3 contains 12 residues. Germline CDR1 LNHDA, CDR2 SQIVND (reference sequence). V shed 5 bases and J shed 2 bases, with 7 bases lying between them. The DNA of the CDR3 is TGTGCCAGTAGTCAGTCGGCCTACGAGCAGTACTTC. It codes for CASSQSAYEQYF. Complete variable domain (other parts from reference TRBV19 and TRBJ2-7): DGGITQSPKYLFRKEGQNVTLSCEQNLNHDAMYWYRQDPGQGLRLIYYSQIVNDFQKGDIAEGYSVSREKKESFPLTVTSAQKNPTAFYLCASSQSAYEQYFGPGTRLTVT.

The chain recombines TRBV10-1 with TRBJ2-3; 8 bases fit TRBD2. Germline V gene sequence: CDR1 WNHNN, CDR2 SYGVQD (reference sequence). The CDR3 has 17 amino acids. V lost 0 bases and J lost 1; bases outside the gene matches: 6. The DNA for the CDR3 is TGCGCCAGCAGTGAGTCGGGGAGCGGGGGAGGCACAGATACGCAGTATTTT. This encodes CASSESGSGGGTDTQYF.

This rearrangement joins TRBV6-5 to TRBJ1-2, with no clear D. The CDR3 sequence is 12 residues long. Between the trimmed V and J ends, which lost 2 bases and 12 bases, there was a span of 13 bases. CDR1 is MNHEY, CDR2 SVGAGI, per germline. CDR3 coding DNA: TGTGCCAGCAGTTACGGTTCGGGTTACCACACCTTC. The encoded protein is CASSYGSGYHTF.

This chain joins TRBV9 and TRBJ2-1; 9 bases agree with TRBD2. Germline V gives CDR1 SGDLS, CDR2 YYNGEE. The CDR3 is made up of 14 amino acids. Losses at the gene ends were 0 bases for V and 9 bases for J; bases not matched to a gene: 4. CDR3 loop: CASSVGSGSFEQFF. The CDR3 nucleotides read TGTGCCAGCAGCGTAGGTAGCGGGAGTTTTGAGCAGTTCTTC.

V and J are TRBV27 and TRBJ2-2; weak D call: TRBD2 (6 bases). The CDR3 sequence is 14 residues long. The V and J ends lost 6 bases and 6 bases respectively, with 14 bases between them. In germline, CDR1 is MNHEY, CDR2 SMNVEV (reference sequence). The CDR3 coding sequence is TGTGCCAGCAGGGGTTGGAGGGCCCCCGGGGAGCTGTTTTTT. As protein: CASRGWRAPGELFF.

CDR3 protein: CASSLSLTGQSGNTIYF. CDR3 DNA: TGTGCCAGCAGCCTATCCCTGACAGGGCAATCTGGAAACACCATATATTTT. The chain joins TRBV5-4 to TRBJ1-3, with TRBD1 matching over 7 bases. The V gene's germline CDR1 is SGHNT and CDR2 YYREEE (reference sequence). The ends lost 4 bases at V and 1 base at J; junction bases unmatched: 11. CDR3 length equals 17 residues.

The table lists this clone with a count of one. The chain employs TRBV19 and TRBJ2-7; 7 bases align to TRBD2. This CDR3 comprises 15 residues. V trimming: 0 bases; J trimming: 2 bases; junction bases outside the gene matches: 4. Germline V CDR1 and CDR2: LNHDA, SQIVND (reference sequence). In nucleotides, the CDR3 is TGTGCCAGTAGTATAGATGGGCGGGGGACCTACGAGCAGTACTTC. This sequence encodes CASSIDGRGTYEQYF.

The chain links TRBV19 to TRBJ1-1; D not certain. V gave up 3 bases and J gave up 3 bases, with 11 bases separating them. Germline V gene sequence: CDR1 LNHDA, CDR2 SQIVND (reference sequence). The CDR3 totals 14 residues. CDR3 sequence: CASSMVARDTEAFF. CDR3 DNA sequence: TGTGCCAGTAGTATGGTGGCGAGGGACACTGAAGCTTTCTTT.

This chain connects TRBV5-4 to TRBJ2-7; the D gene is possibly TRBD2 (5 bases). The V end was cut by 2 bases, the J end by 3 bases, with 9 bases between. Per the germline V gene, CDR1 is SGHNT and CDR2 is YYREEE (reference sequence). The CDR3 spans 13 residues. The CDR3 sequence: CASSFAGYYEQYF. The DNA for the CDR3 is TGTGCCAGCAGCTTTGCGGGCTACTACGAGCAGTACTTC.

V usage is TRBV9 and J usage is TRBJ1-2; no definite D call. The V gene lost 0 bases and the J gene lost 2 bases, with 5 bases spanning the gap. Per the germline V gene, CDR1 is SGDLS and CDR2 is YYNGEE. The CDR3 runs to 13 residues. The CDR3 region has the DNA TGTGCCAGCAGCGTAGACACAAACTATGGCTACACCTTC. This encodes CASSVDTNYGYTF.

The chain is built from TRBV5-6 and TRBJ2-7, with 8 bases fitting TRBD1. The germline V gene has CDR1 SGHDT and CDR2 YYEEEE. The CDR3 runs to 13 residues. Unmatched junction bases numbered 2, after V lost 0 bases and J lost 6 bases. The CDR3 here is CASSLGDRFEQYF. The CDR3 nucleotides read TGTGCCAGCAGCTTGGGGGACAGGTTCGAGCAGTACTTC.

The chain combines TRBV5-1 with TRBJ1-6; TRBD1 might be the D (5 bases). This CDR3 spans 16 amino acids. The germline V gene has CDR1 SGHRS and CDR2 YFSETQ. Between the trimmed V and J ends, which lost 5 bases and 7 bases, there was a span of 19 bases. CDR3 amino acids: CASRTGSQGDNSPLHF. The CDR3 bases are TGCGCCAGCAGGACGGGGAGTCAGGGCGACAATTCACCCCTCCACTTT.

The V call is TRBV7-2, the J call TRBJ2-7, with 12 bases matching TRBD2. The germline CDR1 and CDR2 sequences are SGHTA and FQGNSA. The CDR3 runs to 15 residues. Trimming cost V 5 bases and J 3 bases; bases outside gene matches: 5. The CDR3 sequence: CASSRTSGKVYEQYF. The CDR3 DNA is TGTGCCAGCAGCAGGACTAGCGGGAAAGTCTACGAGCAGTACTTC.

This chain links TRBV6-6 with TRBJ2-5, with 10 bases identical to TRBD2. Germline CDR1 reads MNHNY; CDR2 reads SVGAGI (reference sequence). This CDR3 is built from 16 residues. With V trimmed by 5 bases and J by 5 bases, 11 bases remained unmatched. This CDR3 reads CASSNPASGSGETQYF. Here the CDR3 DNA reads TGTGCCAGCAGTAACCCTGCTAGCGGGAGTGGGGAGACCCAGTACTTC.